This T cell receptor beta chain stems from a study of PD-1 blockade in mismatch repair-deficient tumors. General study results and limits: Tumor-resident clones, often undetectable pretreatment in blood, expanded then contracted after pembrolizumab.

Concerning this clone itself: The target antigen is unknown.

PCR or immunohistochemistry showed mismatch repair deficiency in every enrolled patient. Clones were read by immunoSEQ multiplex PCR, and TCRdb kept only the in-frame ones, dropping some. The sample includes 100,000 or so clones, approximately 83% of them seen just once. Germline CDR1 reads SEHNR; CDR2 reads FQNEAQ (reference sequence). Between the trimmed V and J ends, which lost 5 bases and 5 bases, there was a span of 15 bases. This CDR3 region has 14 residues. The chain recombines TRBV7-9 with TRBJ2-5, with a possible D match to TRBD2 (5 bases). The sample here was peripheral blood, taken approximately 8 months after starting pembrolizumab. The source is an adult with mismatch repair-deficient cancer. DNA of the CDR3: TGTGCCAGCAGCCGCTTCGGGGTTGAGGAGACCCAGTACTTC. Translating it yields CASSRFGVEETQYF.